The rows below give T cell receptor beta chains drawn from one sample of a study of cytomegalovirus exposure and HLA in healthy donors. The repertoire was sequenced with immunoSEQ multiplex PCR; TCRdb's copy has only in-frame clones and lacks some. The top ten clones hold about 9.7% of a sample with 150,000 to 200,000 clones, about 77% of them seen once. Source material: PBMCs. All receptors derive from a man younger than 30 in good health and CMV-seropositive. CDR3s include the opening cysteine and the closing phenylalanine or tryptophan. Each record gives: V gene, CDR3 protein.

V: TRBV6-4
CDR3: CASSGQGNTGELFF

V: TRBV18
CDR3: CASSPIDSVASYEQYF

V: TRBV29-1
CDR3: CSVRAPDRPAYEQYF

V: TRBV28
CDR3: CASSQTQGREYF

V: TRBV29-1
CDR3: CSVEGAGTDTQYF

V: TRBV19
CDR3: CASSIMGDRFFDNEQFF

V: TRBV18
CDR3: CASSQRDRVKGEQYF

V: TRBV10-2
CDR3: CASGQGRVNTEAFF

V: TRBV5-1
CDR3: CASSSGLASNTDTQYF

V: TRBV5-1
CDR3: CASSLVSDPTDTQYF

V: TRBV10-3
CDR3: CAISENRGQPQHF

V: TRBV7-3
CDR3: CASSPSGSREAFF

V: TRBV7-9
CDR3: CASSFQTYGGTGELFF

V: TRBV19
CDR3: CASSKTANTEAFF

V: TRBV19
CDR3: CATKSGGRDTQYF

V: TRBV30
CDR3: CAWIRLESGRIAGVYEQYF

V: TRBV10-3
CDR3: CAISESLGRGRADTQYF

V: TRBV30
CDR3: CASYRWTSGRNTQYF

V: TRBV7-3
CDR3: CASSRDTTGELFF

V: TRBV25-1
CDR3: CASSQRGEQFF

V: TRBV27
CDR3: CASSLGGRGPYEQYF

V: TRBV9
CDR3: CASSGEGTTEAFF

V: TRBV5-6
CDR3: CASSYWTGFYPGNTIYF

V: TRBV19
CDR3: CASSDDYYNEQFF

V: TRBV6-5
CDR3: CASSSGGVSYEQYF

V: TRBV15
CDR3: CATSRVISQGAGYGYTF

V: TRBV7-8
CDR3: CASSPGTANTGELFF

V: TRBV28
CDR3: CASSPTGARTNEQFF

V: TRBV6-5
CDR3: CASSYRSQGVAEAFF

V: TRBV6-6
CDR3: CASSTDYGAPYTEAFF

V: TRBV6-1
CDR3: CASSADRPNQPQHF

V: TRBV19
CDR3: CASSVVSGSGETQYF

V: TRBV7-3
CDR3: CASSMDTLGGYTF

V: TRBV5-6
CDR3: CASSYRGLKISDYEQYF

V: TRBV2
CDR3: CASITGRANTGELFF

V: TRBV4-1
CDR3: CASSQEAGYTEAFF

V: TRBV5-6
CDR3: CASSLGQDYEQYF

V: TRBV9
CDR3: CASSVSGQGTDTQYF

V: TRBV5-1
CDR3: CASSYEQYF

V: TRBV10-2
CDR3: CASSEYRDDQPQHF

V: TRBV2
CDR3: CASNAGGQPQHF

V: TRBV6-6
CDR3: CASSSRGTNTGELFF

V: TRBV19
CDR3: CASSSRTGTNYGYTF

V: TRBV2
CDR3: CARSGQSSYNEQFF

V: TRBV7-8
CDR3: CASSLAHLGGTEAFF

V: TRBV7-3
CDR3: CASSLRAGAYNEQFF

V: TRBV2
CDR3: CASSDSGVDGETQYF